These T cell receptor beta chains were read from a single sample in a study of beta chain features in type 1 diabetes. Produced via immunoSEQ multiplex PCR; TCRdb's table is partial and in-frame only. The sample lists 350,000 to 400,000 clones; less than 15% were seen once. Input material: naive CD4+ T cells from blood. These receptors were collected from a woman aged 18 to 35 in good health. Both conserved end residues are trimmed from each CDR3. Each record gives: V gene, J gene, CDR3 protein.

TRBV11-2	TRBJ2-1	ASSLVGLASNEQF
TRBV27	TRBJ1-1	ASRRQGPTFVDTEAF
TRBV29-1	TRBJ1-3	SGRGSGNTIY
TRBV28	TRBJ2-7	ASIGSHEQY
TRBV9	TRBJ2-3	ASSVAPLTDTQY
TRBV29-1	TRBJ1-2	SGGVGNGYT
TRBV4-2	TRBJ2-3	ASSQERAFTDTQY
TRBV7-3	TRBJ2-1	ASSLIAGVREQF
TRBV30	TRBJ2-7	AWRYAAQLPYEQY
TRBV9	TRBJ2-5	ASSVKSDRDYQGTQY
TRBV6-5	TRBJ2-7	ASSYGAGNPYEQY
TRBV5-4	TRBJ2-2	ASTYSTGELF
TRBV28	TRBJ1-1	ASSFSGNTEAF
TRBV28	TRBJ2-3	ASSLFVGYRPTDTQY
TRBV7-2	TRBJ2-3	ASSSVPGGNTQY
TRBV5-4	TRBJ1-1	ASSPGEGMNTEAF
TRBV4-1	TRBJ2-5	ASSQTGLLRETQY
TRBV5-1	TRBJ2-5	ASSLSSSAGGRQETQY
TRBV5-4	TRBJ2-6	ASSWGQGASGANVLT
TRBV18	TRBJ2-1	ASSPTSSGIYNEQF
TRBV27	TRBJ2-3	ASSLGANRDTQY
TRBV19	TRBJ2-1	ASSARRQSYNEQF
TRBV14	TRBJ2-7	ASSQAAGPYEQY
TRBV7-2	TRBJ1-4	ASTHRGKAGEKLF
TRBV5-1	TRBJ2-1	ASSLGDLAGGYNEQF
TRBV6-6	TRBJ1-1	ASSYSLSGTEAF
TRBV29-1	TRBJ1-2	SVRGTDYGYT
TRBV7-9	TRBJ2-1	ASSLGSGGPYNEQF
TRBV30	TRBJ1-1	AWSGTANTEAF
TRBV28	TRBJ2-7	ASRLGGAYEQY
TRBV7-9	TRBJ2-3	ASSSSGKTDTQY
TRBV5-1	TRBJ2-5	ASNLGTSAYQETQY
TRBV4-2	TRBJ2-1	ASSQAEGVAGGLANEQF
TRBV19	TRBJ2-6	ASSMGSSGANVLT
TRBV2	TRBJ2-5	ASKTRERETQY
TRBV7-2	TRBJ2-3	ASSLPVQDTQY
TRBV30	TRBJ1-2	AWSPRHKNYGYT
TRBV15	TRBJ2-5	ATRYSLQPQETQY
TRBV28	TRBJ1-1	ASSPRGRNTEAF
TRBV20-1	TRBJ2-5	SARSQTQY
TRBV10-3	TRBJ2-7	AISAQGTYEQY
TRBV2	TRBJ1-2	ASSSQGTVYGYT
TRBV9	TRBJ2-1	ASSGPGLAGVSSEQF
TRBV7-9	TRBJ2-1	ASSSGTATYNEQF
TRBV29-1	TRBJ1-2	SVDRGRGGYT